This T cell receptor (beta chain) is from a study of T cells after posttransplantation cyclophosphamide. Study observations and caveats: Later post-transplant blood repertoires were often dominated by donor CD8+ memory clones. After PTCy, TRB diversity resembled that of CNI/methotrexate controls. Tissue-infiltrating T cells from skin or gut overlapped little with blood T cells.

Profiling relied on immunoSEQ multiplex PCR, and the TCRdb table lists in-frame clones only, not all of them. The repertoire holds about 490 clones, with nearly 90% as singletons. V was clipped by 7 bases and J by 1 base; unmatched bases: 2. The CDR3 is 13 residues long. Looked up from germline, CDR1 is SNHLY and CDR2 is FYNNEI. Cyclophosphamide on days +3 and +4 followed busulfan-fludarabine conditioning and a marrow graft. In the case of this clone: What it binds is not known.

The chain recombines TRBV2 with TRBJ2-5; 8 nucleotides match TRBD2. The input for sequencing was CD4+ T cells sorted from blood, taken after allogeneic stem cell transplant with posttransplant cyclophosphamide. The clonotype comes from a female patient aged 50-59 years who received an allogeneic stem cell transplant from a related donor, was CMV-positive, and had no GVHD. Some T cells may possibly be graft donor cells. The CDR3 DNA follows: TGTGCCAGCAAGACTAGCGCCCAAGAGACCCAGTACTTC. Residues: CASKTSAQETQYF.